This T cell receptor beta chain was sequenced for a study of blood T cell repertoires in COVID-19. Study overall: Samples representing acute and convalescent COVID-19 were sourced from the United States, Italy and Spain. Nucleic acid was either cDNA or gDNA, and it came from T cells, B-cell-depleted T cells, or PBMCs.

In the authors' workflow: Nucleated cell number was recorded as an estimate derived from reference gene primer amplification. Sequenced by immunoSEQ multiplex PCR; TCRdb stores in-frame clones only, minus some. V and J calls and clone size are as listed in that table; D and trimming were resolved from the DNA. The repertoire includes over 65,000 clones, approximately 82% of them detected once, and about 15% sits in the top ten. Germline V gives CDR1 SNHLY, CDR2 FYNNEI. This CDR3 is built from 11 residues. V was cut by 7 bases and J by 4 bases, with 8 bases left in between. This clone is a singleton in its sample.

The chain joins TRBV2 to TRBJ2-7; a weak D match, TRBD1 (5 bases). The origin of this receptor is an elderly man with active COVID-19. The sample comprised peripheral blood. Here the CDR3 reads CASNDRYEQYF. The CDR3 DNA reads TGTGCCAGCAATGACAGATACGAGCAGTACTTC.